This T cell receptor beta chain appears in the sequencing data of a study of radiotherapy plus CTLA-4 blockade in lung cancer. Study summary: Among patients, about 20% showed objective responses, and about 31% had disease control.

TCRdb's table, derived via immunoSEQ multiplex PCR, lists solely in-frame clones and lacks some. Seen here are roughly 110,000 clones, roughly 80% observed once, and the top ten hold 3.3%. A note on this clone: Antigen unknown.

Notes on the study in general: After radiotherapy and ipilimumab, tumor-derived clones expanded in peripheral blood. According to reports, early shifts in blood T cell clones, alongside interferon-beta, forecast response most accurately.

The CDR3 is 14 amino acids. Per the germline V gene, CDR1 is SGHKS and CDR2 is YYEKEE (reference sequence). V shed 0 bases, J shed 13 bases, and the junction held 6 bases outside the gene matches. The chain employs TRBV5-5 and TRBJ1-6; 8 bases map to TRBD1. The receptor was isolated from a human donor with non-small cell lung cancer that progressed on radiotherapy plus ipilimumab. Some clones in this sample may be carry-over from other donors' samples. Sequencing was performed on peripheral blood, taken from a patient treated with radiotherapy plus ipilimumab. CDR3 amino acids: CASSLGGQEVPLHF. CDR3 sequence (DNA): TGTGCCAGCAGCTTGGGGGGACAGGAGGTCCCCCTCCACTTT.